The rows below give T cell receptor beta chains drawn from one sample of a study of blood T cell repertoires in COVID-19. Using immunoSEQ multiplex PCR, the repertoire was profiled, and TCRdb retains in-frame clones only, with some absent. Among about 140,000 clones listed, roughly 80% were seen once. Sequencing used PBMCs or T cells enriched from blood (not recorded which). These receptors were taken from a man in his forties with acute COVID-19. CDR3s include the opening cysteine and the closing phenylalanine or tryptophan.

j_gene: TRBJ2-1; v_gene: TRBV7-9; CDR3aa: CASAGTSGSVDEQFF
j_gene: TRBJ2-7; v_gene: TRBV3-1/TRBV3-2; CDR3aa: CASSQAGGYEQYF
j_gene: TRBJ1-1; v_gene: TRBV5-4; CDR3aa: CASSLLNTEAFF
j_gene: TRBJ1-5; v_gene: TRBV6-5; CDR3aa: CASSMRWNQPQHF
j_gene: TRBJ2-1; v_gene: TRBV7-6; CDR3aa: CASSFPGLAGSGEQFF
j_gene: TRBJ2-7; v_gene: TRBV5-1; CDR3aa: CASSLVGGTSYEQYF
j_gene: TRBJ2-2; v_gene: TRBV3-1/TRBV3-2; CDR3aa: CASSQVVTGELFF
j_gene: TRBJ1-5; v_gene: TRBV7-2; CDR3aa: CASGQGNLDQPQHF
j_gene: TRBJ2-7; v_gene: TRBV29-1; CDR3aa: CSARRGAYEQYF
j_gene: TRBJ2-1; v_gene: TRBV24-1; CDR3aa: CATSEWTSGGLDEQFF
j_gene: TRBJ2-1; v_gene: TRBV4-2; CDR3aa: CASSQDGQRFWNEQFF
j_gene: TRBJ1-2; v_gene: TRBV5-1; CDR3aa: CASSLDQGNGYTF
j_gene: TRBJ2-1; v_gene: TRBV29-1; CDR3aa: CSVIRQGPYNEQFF
j_gene: TRBJ2-2; v_gene: TRBV15; CDR3aa: CATSIDRATGELFF
j_gene: TRBJ2-2; v_gene: TRBV15; CDR3aa: CATSRDRGSGELFF
j_gene: TRBJ2-7; v_gene: TRBV13; CDR3aa: CASKEAGLSYEQYF
j_gene: TRBJ1-6; v_gene: TRBV18; CDR3aa: CASSRDRESSPLHF
j_gene: TRBJ1-2; v_gene: TRBV2; CDR3aa: CASSKGLMTNYGYTF
j_gene: TRBJ2-3; v_gene: TRBV27; CDR3aa: CASSFIHTSTDTQYF
j_gene: TRBJ1-6; v_gene: TRBV9; CDR3aa: CASSVQGDNSPLHF
j_gene: TRBJ2-2; v_gene: TRBV4-3; CDR3aa: CASSQEYRGGELFF
j_gene: TRBJ1-2; v_gene: TRBV6-2/TRBV6-3; CDR3aa: CASSARPAQGYGYTF
j_gene: TRBJ2-1; v_gene: TRBV29-1; CDR3aa: CSVVGTSGRAENEQFF
j_gene: TRBJ1-2; v_gene: TRBV6-5; CDR3aa: CASSATGGNYGYTF
j_gene: TRBJ2-3; v_gene: TRBV10-2; CDR3aa: CASSGSADTQYF
j_gene: TRBJ1-5; v_gene: TRBV7-2; CDR3aa: CASSLIRLRVPQPQHF
j_gene: TRBJ2-1; v_gene: TRBV4-2; CDR3aa: CASSRPGGQNEQFF
j_gene: TRBJ2-1; v_gene: TRBV27; CDR3aa: CASSFSPSSYNEQFF
j_gene: TRBJ1-5; v_gene: TRBV28; CDR3aa: CASFYGTEQHF
j_gene: TRBJ1-4; v_gene: TRBV7-2; CDR3aa: CASSLRDRATNEKLFF
j_gene: TRBJ1-5; v_gene: TRBV4-3; CDR3aa: CASSQNQGGHQPQHF
j_gene: TRBJ2-1; v_gene: TRBV5-4; CDR3aa: CASRPGQESHEQFF
j_gene: TRBJ2-5; v_gene: TRBV11-2; CDR3aa: CASSLGTSRAQETQYF
j_gene: TRBJ2-2; v_gene: TRBV4-3; CDR3aa: CASSQGTGPGTGELFF
j_gene: TRBJ1-2; v_gene: TRBV20-1; CDR3aa: CSASQQGGFYGYTF